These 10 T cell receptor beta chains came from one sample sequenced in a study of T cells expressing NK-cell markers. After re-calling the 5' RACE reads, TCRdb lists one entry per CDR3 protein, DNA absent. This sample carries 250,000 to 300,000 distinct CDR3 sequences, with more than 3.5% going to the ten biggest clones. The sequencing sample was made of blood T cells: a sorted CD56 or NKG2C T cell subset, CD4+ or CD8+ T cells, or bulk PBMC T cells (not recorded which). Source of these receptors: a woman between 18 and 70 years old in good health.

CDR3 in amino acids: CATSSWTGAGETQYF. The chain joins TRBV15 to TRBJ2-5; as DNA is missing, the TRBD1 call by TCRdb cannot be tested. The CDR3 contains 15 residues. Germline loops: CDR1 LNHNV, CDR2 YYDKDF (reference sequence).

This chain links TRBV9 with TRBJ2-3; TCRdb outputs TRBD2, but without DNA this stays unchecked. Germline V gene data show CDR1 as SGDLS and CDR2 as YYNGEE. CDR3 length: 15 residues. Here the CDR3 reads CASSARAGVTDTQYF.

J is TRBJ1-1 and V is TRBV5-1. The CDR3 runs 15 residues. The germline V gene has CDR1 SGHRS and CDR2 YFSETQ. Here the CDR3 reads CASSLISGPVTEAFF.

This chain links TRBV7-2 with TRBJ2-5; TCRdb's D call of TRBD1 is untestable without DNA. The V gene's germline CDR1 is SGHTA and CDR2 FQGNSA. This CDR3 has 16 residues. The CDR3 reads CASSLDGAQGAETQYF.

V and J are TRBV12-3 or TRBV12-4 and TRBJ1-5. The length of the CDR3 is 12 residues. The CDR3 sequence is CASSYTRQPQHF.

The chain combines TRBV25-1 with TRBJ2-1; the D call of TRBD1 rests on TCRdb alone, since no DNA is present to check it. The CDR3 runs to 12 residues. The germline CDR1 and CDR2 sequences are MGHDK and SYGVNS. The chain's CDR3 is CASRGQHNEQFF.

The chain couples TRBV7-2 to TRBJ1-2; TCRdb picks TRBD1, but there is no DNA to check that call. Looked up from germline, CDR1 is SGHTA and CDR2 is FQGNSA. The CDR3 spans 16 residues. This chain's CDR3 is CASGTAGTGVNYGYTF.

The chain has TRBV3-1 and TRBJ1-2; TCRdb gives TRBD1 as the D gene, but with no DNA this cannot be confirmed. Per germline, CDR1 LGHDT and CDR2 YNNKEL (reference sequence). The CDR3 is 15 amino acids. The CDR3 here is CASSQFRDRGYGYTF.

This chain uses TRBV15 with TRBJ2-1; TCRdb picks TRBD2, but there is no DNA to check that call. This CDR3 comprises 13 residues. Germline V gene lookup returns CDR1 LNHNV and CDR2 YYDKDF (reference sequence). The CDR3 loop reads CATSRGRGYEQFF.

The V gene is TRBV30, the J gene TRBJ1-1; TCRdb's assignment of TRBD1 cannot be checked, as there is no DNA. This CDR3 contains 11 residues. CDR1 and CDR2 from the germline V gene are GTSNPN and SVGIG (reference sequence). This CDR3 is CAWSRDTEAFF.